This entry lists 15 T cell receptor beta chains sequenced from one sample in a study of blood T cell repertoires in COVID-19. The method was immunoSEQ multiplex PCR; TCRdb's version includes in-frame clones alone and lacks a portion of them. The table includes roughly 200,000 clones, about 93% detected once. The sequenced sample was peripheral blood. These TCRs come from a man over 45 with acute or convalescent COVID-19.

The CDR3 protein is CASSIGGGTGELFF. Written as DNA, the CDR3 is TGTGCCAGTAGTATAGGGGGGGGCACCGGGGAGCTGTTTTTT. V usage is TRBV19 and J usage is TRBJ2-2; 7 nucleotides align to TRBD2. Trimming took 1 base from V and 4 from J; bases not matched to a gene: 0. The CDR3 is 14 amino acids. Germline V CDR1 and CDR2: LNHDA, SQIVND (reference sequence). The variable domain in full, with the rest retrieved from reference TRBV19 and TRBJ2-2, is DGGITQSPKYLFRKEGQNVTLSCEQNLNHDAMYWYRQDPGQGLRLIYYSQIVNDFQKGDIAEGYSVSREKKESFPLTVTSAQKNPTAFYLCASSIGGGTGELFFGEGSRLTVL.

This clone was counted a few times. This chain joins TRBV28 and TRBJ1-2, with unresolved D. Trimming removed 2 bases at V and 2 bases at J, with 6 bases between. Germline V lookup: CDR1 MDHEN, CDR2 SYDVKM. The CDR3 loop spans 13 amino acids. The CDR3 DNA reads as TGTGCCAGCAGTTTAGGCAGAAACTATGGCTACACCTTC. This codes for CASSLGRNYGYTF.

Worth noting for this clone: Other nucleotide sequences from this sample produce the same CDR3. The chain recombines TRBV7-6 with TRBJ2-2, with D possibly being TRBD1 (6 bases). V was clipped by 2 bases and J by 4 bases, with 11 bases between them. The CDR3 has 15 amino acids. Per the germline V gene, CDR1 is SGHVS and CDR2 is FNYEAQ. The CDR3 nucleotides are TGTGCCAGCAGCTTACAGGGGTTAAGCACCGGGGAGCTGTTTTTT. It specifies CASSLQGLSTGELFF.

The chain carries TRBV21-1 and TRBJ2-7; the table's D call, TRBD2, has no DNA check behind it. TRBV21-1 has pseudogene status. The CDR3 is 16 amino acids. This chain's CDR3 is CASSPRLAEGAYEQYF. In nucleotides, the CDR3 is TGTGCCAGCAGCCCCCGACTGGCCGAAGGCGCCTACGAGCAGTACTTC.

Only one count was recorded for this clone. The CDR3 nucleotides are TGTGCCAGCAGCTCATCCTCACAGGGGTTTTATTATCTGAACACCATATATTTT. Translated, it gives CASSSSSQGFYYLNTIYF. The chain is built from TRBV7-3 and TRBJ1-3; 7 bases are a match to TRBD1. Germline V gene data show CDR1 as SGHTA and CDR2 as FQGTGA. There are 18 residues in the CDR3. J lost 7 bases, V lost 4 bases, and 19 bases had no gene match.

J is TRBJ2-3 and V is TRBV6-4; 9 bases map to TRBD2. V lost 3 bases, J lost 6 bases, and 7 bases stayed unmatched. The CDR3 extends over 15 amino acids. CDR1 and CDR2 (germline): MRHNA, SNTAGT. CDR3 amino acids: CASSDQAGGPDTQYF. The CDR3 DNA reads as TGTGCCAGCAGTGATCAAGCGGGGGGCCCCGATACGCAGTATTTT.

The rearrangement joins TRBV27 to TRBJ2-1, with TRBD2 identical over 8 bases. Germline V CDR1 and CDR2: MNHEY, SMNVEV (reference sequence). CDR3 length: 12 amino acids. Losses at the gene ends were 7 bases for V and 15 bases for J; bases not matched to a gene: 11. The CDR3 DNA is TGTGCCAGCACCCAATCGGGACTAGATCCGTTCTTC. Encoded protein: CASTQSGLDPFF.

The genes are TRBV30 and TRBJ2-5, with 13 bases aligning to TRBD2. Germline V gene data show CDR1 as GTSNPN and CDR2 as SVGIG (reference sequence). The V gene end was trimmed by 0 bases and the J gene end by 7 bases; junction bases not matched to a gene: 5. The CDR3 has 15 residues. CDR3: CAWSVGTSGGGTQYF. The CDR3 nucleotides read TGTGCCTGGAGTGTAGGAACTAGCGGGGGGGGGACCCAGTACTTC.

The chain uses TRBV9 and TRBJ1-1; D ambiguous. Germline CDR1 is SGDLS and CDR2 is YYNGEE. Trimming removed 2 bases at V and 0 bases at J, with 8 bases between. The CDR3 is made up of 14 amino acids. The CDR3 protein is CASSVEAMNTEAFF. The CDR3 nucleotides read TGTGCCAGCAGCGTGGAGGCAATGAACACTGAAGCTTTCTTT. The whole variable domain, remainder taken from reference TRBV9 and TRBJ1-1, is DSGVTQTPKHLITATGQRVTLRCSPRSGDLSVYWYQQSLDQGLQFLIQYYNGEERAKGNILERFSAQQFPDLHSELNLSSLELGDSALYFCASSVEAMNTEAFFGQGTRLTVV.

This sequence joins TRBV2 and TRBJ2-3, with D possibly being TRBD2 (6 bases). Germline CDR1 and CDR2: SNHLY and FYNNEI. This CDR3 has 17 amino acids. V was shortened by 6 bases and J by 1 base, with 20 bases between the two germline ends. For the CDR3, the DNA is TGTGCCAGCAGCCCGCGAAAACTAGCTTTGGGCACAGATACGCAGTATTTT. It translates to CASSPRKLALGTDTQYF.

CDR3 sequence (DNA): TGTGCCAGCAGCCACGGGGGAGCCTACGAGCAGTACTTC. It specifies CASSHGGAYEQYF. The chain carries TRBV3-1 (or the pseudogene TRBV3-2) and TRBJ2-7; D is possibly TRBD2 (6 bases). The V gene lost 3 bases and the J gene lost 2 bases, with 8 bases spanning the gap. This CDR3 is 13 amino acids long. Germline V gene sequence: CDR1 LGHDT, CDR2 YNNKEL (reference sequence).

This clone was picked up a small number of times. V usage is TRBV7-2 and J usage is TRBJ1-5; 7 nucleotides line up with TRBD1. CDR3 length: 15 residues. The germline V gene has CDR1 SGHTA and CDR2 FQGNSA. V trimming: 5 bases; J trimming: 0 bases; junction bases outside the gene matches: 4. The CDR3 sequence is CASSRRQGSNQPQHF. Written as DNA, the CDR3 is TGTGCCAGCAGCCGTCGACAGGGTAGCAATCAGCCCCAGCATTTT.

This rearrangement joins TRBV7-9 to TRBJ2-2; TRBD2 matches 9 bases. Trimming at V came to 4 bases and at J to 6 bases, leaving 15 bases not matched to a gene. The CDR3 sequence is 18 residues long. In germline, CDR1 is SEHNR, CDR2 FQNEAQ (reference sequence). CDR3 sequence reads: CASSSGAPGLARSGELFF. The CDR3 DNA is TGTGCCAGCAGCTCAGGGGCCCCTGGACTAGCGCGCTCCGGGGAGCTGTTTTTT.

This clone was picked up one time. V gene TRBV6-2 or TRBV6-3 combines with J gene TRBJ2-1; 7 bases line up with TRBD2. The germline CDR1 and CDR2 sequences are MNHEY and SVGEGT. The CDR3 length is 17 residues. The ends lost 0 bases at V and 3 bases at J; junction bases unmatched: 8. In nucleotides, the CDR3 is TGTGCCAGCAGTTACTCGAATCCGGGAGGTGGCTACAATGAGCAGTTCTTC. Translation gives CASSYSNPGGGYNEQFF.

The V gene is TRBV10-3, the J gene TRBJ1-1; a possible D gene is TRBD1 (6 bases). There are 14 residues in the CDR3. V shed 10 bases and J shed 7 bases, with 22 bases lying between them. The V gene's germline CDR1 is ENHRY and CDR2 SYGVKD. CDR3 in DNA: TGTGCCACTCAGAGCAGATCAGAGGGGGATGAAGCTTTCTTT. The encoded protein is CATQSRSEGDEAFF.